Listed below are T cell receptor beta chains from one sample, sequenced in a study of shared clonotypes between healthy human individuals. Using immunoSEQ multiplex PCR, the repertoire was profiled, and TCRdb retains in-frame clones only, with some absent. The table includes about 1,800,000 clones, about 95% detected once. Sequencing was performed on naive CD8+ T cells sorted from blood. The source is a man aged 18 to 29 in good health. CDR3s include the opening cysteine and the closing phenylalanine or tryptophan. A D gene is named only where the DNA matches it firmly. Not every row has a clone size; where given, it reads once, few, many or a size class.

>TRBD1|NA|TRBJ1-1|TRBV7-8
CASSLAGRGIPMNTEAFF
TGTGCCAGCAGTCTAGCAGGCAGGGGGATCCCAATGAACACTGAAGCTTTCTTT
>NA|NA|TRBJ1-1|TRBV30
CAWVPFEGVNTEAFF
TGTGCCTGGGTCCCTTTCGAGGGAGTGAACACTGAAGCTTTCTTT
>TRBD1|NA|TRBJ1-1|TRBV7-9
CASSLVGTGPTEAFF
TGTGCCAGCAGCTTAGTCGGGACAGGTCCCACTGAAGCTTTCTTT
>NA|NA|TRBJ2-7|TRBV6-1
CASSPRLREQYF
TGTGCCAGCAGTCCCCGACTCCGCGAGCAGTACTTC
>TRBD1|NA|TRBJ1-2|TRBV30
CAWEQGAGYNYGYTF
TGTGCCTGGGAGCAGGGGGCAGGCTATAACTATGGCTACACCTTC
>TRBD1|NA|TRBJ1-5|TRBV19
CAAGTGGGQPQHF
TGTGCCGCGGGAACAGGGGGCGGGCAGCCCCAGCATTTT
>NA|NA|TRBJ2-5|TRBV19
CASSIGVLAALQETQYF
TGTGCCAGTAGTATAGGTGTCCTGGCGGCTCTTCAAGAGACCCAGTACTTC
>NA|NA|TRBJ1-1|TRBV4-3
CASSQGFGVTNTEAFF
TGCGCCAGCAGCCAAGGATTCGGGGTGACGAACACTGAAGCTTTCTTT
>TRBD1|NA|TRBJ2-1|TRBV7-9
CASSPRTGSSYNEQFF
TGTGCCAGCAGCCCGCGGACAGGAAGCTCCTACAATGAGCAGTTCTTC
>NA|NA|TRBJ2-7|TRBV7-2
CASRFGGAYEQYF
TGTGCCAGCCGATTTGGCGGGGCTTACGAGCAGTACTTC
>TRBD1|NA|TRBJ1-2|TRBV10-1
CASSGQGNYGYTF
TGCGCCAGCAGTGGACAGGGGAACTATGGCTACACCTTC
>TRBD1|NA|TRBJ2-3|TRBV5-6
CASGRQGDPDTQYF
TGTGCCAGCGGACGACAGGGGGACCCAGATACGCAGTATTTT
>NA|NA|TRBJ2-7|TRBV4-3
CASSREGGNPEYEQYF
TGCGCCAGCAGCCGAGAAGGTGGGAATCCAGAGTACGAGCAGTACTTC
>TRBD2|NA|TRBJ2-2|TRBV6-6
CASSYGEGTGELFF
TGTGCCAGCAGTTACGGGGAGGGCACCGGGGAGCTGTTTTTT
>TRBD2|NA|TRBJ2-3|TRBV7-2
CASSLAAGGPPDTQYF
TGTGCCAGCAGCTTAGCGGCGGGGGGGCCACCAGATACGCAGTATTTT
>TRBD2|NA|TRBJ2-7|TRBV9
CASSTLAGGYEQYF
TGTGCCAGCAGCACTCTAGCGGGAGGGTACGAGCAGTACTTC
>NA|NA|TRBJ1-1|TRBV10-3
CAISESGQGNTEAFF
TGTGCCATCAGTGAGTCGGGTCAGGGGAACACTGAAGCTTTCTTT
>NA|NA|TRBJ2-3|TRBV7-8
CASSSPVRTDTQYF
TGTGCCAGCAGCTCCCCCGTTCGCACAGATACGCAGTATTTT
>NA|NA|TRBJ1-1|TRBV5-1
CASSLGPFTEAFF
TGCGCCAGCAGCTTGGGACCCTTCACTGAAGCTTTCTTT
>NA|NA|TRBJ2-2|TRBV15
CATSSLPGELFF
TGTGCCACCAGTAGTCTACCCGGGGAGCTGTTTTTT
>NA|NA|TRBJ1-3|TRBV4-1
CASSSKLNSGNTIYF
TGCGCCAGCAGCTCGAAGTTGAACTCTGGAAACACCATATATTTT
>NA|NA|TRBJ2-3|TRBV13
CASSLKGGADTQYF
TGTGCCAGCAGCTTAAAGGGGGGCGCAGATACGCAGTATTTT
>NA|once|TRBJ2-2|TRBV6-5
CASSNGITGELFF
TGTGCCAGCAGTAACGGGATCACCGGGGAGCTGTTTTTT
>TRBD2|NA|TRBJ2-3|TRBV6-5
CASRVLAGFTDTQYF
TGTGCCAGCAGGGTACTAGCGGGATTTACAGATACGCAGTATTTT
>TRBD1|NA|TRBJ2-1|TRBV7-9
CASSSRTGRYNEQFF
TGTGCCAGCAGCTCCCGGACAGGGCGATACAATGAGCAGTTCTTC
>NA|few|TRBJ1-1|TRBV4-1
CASSQFSSNGEAFF
TGCGCCAGCAGCCAATTTTCCTCCAACGGTGAAGCTTTCTTT
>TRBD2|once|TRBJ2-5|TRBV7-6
CASSLVAGGETQYF
TGTGCCAGCAGCTTAGTAGCGGGGGGAGAGACCCAGTACTTC